The 6 T cell receptor beta chains below come from one sample, sequenced in a study of blood T cell dynamics during melanoma immunotherapy. Profiled with immunoSEQ multiplex PCR; TCRdb holds only in-frame clones, not every one. The profile covers about 10,000 clones, with 88% appearing a single time and 10% taken by the ten largest. Time point of the sample: pre-treatment baseline. The sample was blood, taken from a patient treated with checkpoint blockade. These receptors were obtained from a human donor with melanoma.

The chain combines TRBV19 with TRBJ1-5; D unresolved. V was trimmed by 7 bases and J by 1 base, leaving 11 bases between them. Germline V CDR1 and CDR2: LNHDA, SQIVND (reference sequence). The CDR3 spans 14 residues. DNA of the CDR3: TGTGCCAGTACACCCTACATCAGCAATCAGCCCCAGCATTTT. Amino acid sequence: CASTPYISNQPQHF.

J is TRBJ2-1 and V is TRBV4-1; D gene ambiguous. Trimming left V 7 bases short and J 4 bases short, with 17 bases between. Germline V CDR1 and CDR2: MGHRA, YSYEKL. The CDR3 totals 15 residues. CDR3 in DNA: TGCGCCAGCACTTACTCAGTCCGTGAGTACAATGAGCAGTTCTTC. Protein sequence: CASTYSVREYNEQFF.

V usage is TRBV5-1 and J usage is TRBJ2-1, with 8 bases matching TRBD2. CDR1 is SGHRS and CDR2 is YFSETQ in the germline V gene. This CDR3 comprises 15 residues. The V segment lost 2 bases and the J segment 0 bases; nucleotides outside the gene matches: 1. CDR3 region: CASSLGTSSYNEQFF. Written as DNA, the CDR3 is TGCGCCAGCAGCTTAGGGACTAGCTCCTACAATGAGCAGTTCTTC.

The chain has TRBV5-1 and TRBJ1-2; possible D gene TRBD1, 6 bases. Trimming shortened V by 2 bases and J by 2 bases, and 16 bases separated the two germline ends. CDR1 is SGHRS and CDR2 is YFSETQ in the germline V gene. The CDR3 covers 16 residues. The CDR3 region is CASSFRGGRANYGYTF. CDR3 coding DNA: TGCGCCAGCAGCTTTAGGGGGGGCAGAGCGAACTATGGCTACACCTTC.

This clone appeared once. This rearrangement joins TRBV28 to TRBJ2-4; 8 nucleotides match TRBD2. V gave up 4 bases and J gave up 0 bases; unmatched junction bases: 2. This CDR3 contains 15 residues. Germline V gene lookup returns CDR1 MDHEN and CDR2 SYDVKM. CDR3 residues: CASSSLAVAKNIQYF. In DNA form, the CDR3 reads TGTGCCAGCAGTTCACTAGCGGTAGCCAAAAACATTCAGTACTTC.

This chain connects TRBV9 to TRBJ1-4; D gene unclear. The CDR3 is 16 amino acids. Trimming took off 2 bases at V and 0 bases at J, with 11 bases between the two ends. Germline lookup yields CDR1 SGDLS and CDR2 YYNGEE. CDR3 region: CASSVGISATNEKLFF. In nucleotides, the CDR3 is TGTGCCAGCAGCGTTGGGATATCAGCAACTAATGAAAAACTGTTTTTT.